Listed here are 5 T cell receptor beta chains from one sample, sequenced in a study of blood T cell repertoires in COVID-19. Libraries were prepared by immunoSEQ multiplex PCR; TCRdb keeps only in-frame clonotypes and omits some of them. The table includes approximately 210,000 clones, about 86% detected once. The sequenced sample was peripheral blood. The receptor set was obtained from a man between 45 and 60 years old with active or convalescent COVID-19.

CDR3 amino acids: CASSQPAGWQETQYF. As DNA, the CDR3 is TGTGCCAGCAGCCAACCAGCGGGGTGGCAAGAGACCCAGTACTTC. V gene TRBV3-1 (or the pseudogene TRBV3-2) combines with J gene TRBJ2-5; 7 bases agree with TRBD2. The CDR3 runs to 15 residues. The junction had 5 bases not matched to a gene; V was cut back by 2 bases and J by 2 bases. Germline CDR1 is LGHDT and CDR2 is YNNKEL (reference sequence).

This chain uses TRBV2 with TRBJ2-5; 9 bases fit TRBD1. The V and J ends lost 6 bases and 2 bases, in that order; junction bases with no gene match: 7. This CDR3 is 15 amino acids long. In germline, CDR1 is SNHLY, CDR2 FYNNEI. CDR3 region: CASSMDRGGQETQYF. Written as DNA, the CDR3 is TGTGCCAGCAGCATGGACAGGGGCGGGCAAGAGACCCAGTACTTC.

This clone was seen more than once but under ten times. The V call is TRBV9, the J call TRBJ1-2; D is perhaps TRBD1 (5 bases). V lost 3 bases to trimming and J lost 1 base, with 7 bases between them. Germline loops: CDR1 SGDLS, CDR2 YYNGEE. The CDR3 length is 13 residues. The CDR3 is CASSGGFNYGYTF. Written as DNA, the CDR3 is TGTGCCAGCAGCGGGGGCTTTAACTATGGCTACACCTTC.

The chain couples TRBV3-1 (or the pseudogene TRBV3-2) to TRBJ2-5; D is ambiguous. The CDR3 runs to 14 residues. V lost 0 bases, J lost 5 bases, and 10 bases lay in between. Germline CDR1 reads LGHDT; CDR2 reads YNNKEL (reference sequence). The CDR3 nucleotides read TGTGCCAGCAGCCAAGATAGTGTGAGGGAGACCCAGTACTTC. Translation: CASSQDSVRETQYF.

The gene calls are TRBV19 and TRBJ1-5; D is unclear. The CDR3 consists of 15 residues. Looked up from germline, CDR1 is LNHDA and CDR2 is SQIVND (reference sequence). V lost 6 bases to trimming and J lost 2 bases, with 14 bases between them. The CDR3 DNA reads TGTGCCAGTAGCCCAACGGTAGCGGGCAATCAGCCCCAGCATTTT. It is translated as CASSPTVAGNQPQHF.